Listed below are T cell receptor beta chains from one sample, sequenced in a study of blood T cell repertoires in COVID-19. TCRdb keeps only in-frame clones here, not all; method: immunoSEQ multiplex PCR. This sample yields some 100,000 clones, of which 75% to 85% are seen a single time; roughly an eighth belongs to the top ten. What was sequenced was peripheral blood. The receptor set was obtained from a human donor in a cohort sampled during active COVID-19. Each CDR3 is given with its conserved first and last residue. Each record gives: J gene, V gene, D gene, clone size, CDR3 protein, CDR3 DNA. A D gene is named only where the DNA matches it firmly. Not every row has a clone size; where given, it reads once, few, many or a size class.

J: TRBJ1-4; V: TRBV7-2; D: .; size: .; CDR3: CASSKSREGKLFF; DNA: TGTGCCAGCAGTAAATCGAGGGAGGGAAAACTGTTTTTT
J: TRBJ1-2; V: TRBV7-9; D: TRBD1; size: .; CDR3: CASNLAGGGFDFDGYTF; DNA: TGTGCCAGCAATTTAGCAGGGGGAGGGTTTGATTTTGATGGCTACACCTTC
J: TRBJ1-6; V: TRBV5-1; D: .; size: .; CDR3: CASSLFSGNSPLHF; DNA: TGCGCCAGCAGCTTGTTCAGCGGCAATTCACCCCTCCACTTT
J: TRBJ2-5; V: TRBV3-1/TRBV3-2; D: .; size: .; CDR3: CASSQGLASSETQYF; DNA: TGTGCCAGCAGCCAAGGTCTAGCCTCGAGCGAGACCCAGTACTTC
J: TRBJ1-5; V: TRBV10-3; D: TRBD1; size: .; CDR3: CAISGTGAGQPQHF; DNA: TGTGCCATCAGCGGGACAGGGGCGGGACAGCCCCAGCATTTT
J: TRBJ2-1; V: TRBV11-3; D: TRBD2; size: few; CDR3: CASSLNRGGTYNEQFF; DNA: TGTGCCAGCAGCTTAAATCGCGGGGGTACTTACAATGAGCAGTTCTTC
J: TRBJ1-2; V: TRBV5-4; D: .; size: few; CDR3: CASSLRDFYGYTF; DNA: TGTGCCAGCAGCTTGAGGGACTTCTATGGCTACACCTTC
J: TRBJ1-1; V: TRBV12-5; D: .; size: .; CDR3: CASGLEGGTEAFF; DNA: TGTGCTAGTGGTTTGGAGGGAGGGACTGAAGCTTTCTTT
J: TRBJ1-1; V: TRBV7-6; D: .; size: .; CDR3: CASSPGQFTFTEAFF; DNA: TGTGCCAGCAGCCCCGGACAGTTTACCTTCACTGAAGCTTTCTTT
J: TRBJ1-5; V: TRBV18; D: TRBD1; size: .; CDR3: CASSRDRGRSNQPQHF; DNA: TGTGCCAGCTCGCGGGACAGGGGGCGAAGCAATCAGCCCCAGCATTTT
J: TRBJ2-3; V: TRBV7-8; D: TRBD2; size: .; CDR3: CASSSERLGLARADTQYF; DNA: TGTGCCAGCAGCTCAGAAAGGTTGGGACTAGCTCGCGCAGATACGCAGTATTTT
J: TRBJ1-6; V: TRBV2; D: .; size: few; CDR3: CARSTRGMRNSPLHF; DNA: TGTGCCAGATCGACACGGGGAATGAGGAATTCACCCCTCCACTTT
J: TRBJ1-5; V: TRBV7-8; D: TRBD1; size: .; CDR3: CASSQWTGGSQPQHF; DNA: TGTGCCAGCAGCCAATGGACAGGGGGCAGTCAGCCCCAGCATTTT
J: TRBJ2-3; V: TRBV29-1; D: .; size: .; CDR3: CSVESSGIAPDTQYF; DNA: TGCAGCGTTGAATCTTCCGGGATAGCGCCAGATACGCAGTATTTT
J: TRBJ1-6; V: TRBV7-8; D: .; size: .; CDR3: CASSFSLTQGSLHF; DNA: TGTGCCAGCAGCTTTAGCTTAACACAAGGATCCCTCCACTTT
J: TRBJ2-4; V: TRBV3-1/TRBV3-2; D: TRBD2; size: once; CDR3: CASSPSFAGENIQYF; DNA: TGTGCCAGCAGCCCATCTTTTGCGGGGGAAAACATTCAGTACTTC
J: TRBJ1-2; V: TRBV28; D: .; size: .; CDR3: CASSPLLAYGYTF; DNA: TGTGCCAGCAGTCCTTTACTTGCTTATGGCTACACCTTC
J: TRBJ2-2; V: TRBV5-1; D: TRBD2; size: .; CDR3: CASSLGRGVDTGELFF; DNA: TGCGCCAGCAGCTTGGGTCGGGGGGTCGACACCGGGGAGCTGTTTTTT
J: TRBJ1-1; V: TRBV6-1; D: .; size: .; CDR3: CASSQLIPEAFF; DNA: TGTGCCAGCAGTCAGTTGATCCCTGAAGCTTTCTTT
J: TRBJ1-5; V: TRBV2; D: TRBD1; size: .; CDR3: CASRERQGTVGQPQHF; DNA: TGTGCCAGCAGGGAAAGACAGGGTACGGTGGGACAGCCCCAGCATTTT
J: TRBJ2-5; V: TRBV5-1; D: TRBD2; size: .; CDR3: CASSKSGGAYQETQYF; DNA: TGCGCCAGCAGCAAAAGCGGGGGGGCGTACCAAGAGACCCAGTACTTC
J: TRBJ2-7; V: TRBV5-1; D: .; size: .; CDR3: CASSLRGEQYF; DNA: TGCGCCAGCAGCCTAAGGGGGGAGCAGTACTTC
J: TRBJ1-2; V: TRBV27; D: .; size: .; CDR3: CASSLAGGTYGYTF; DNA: TGTGCCAGCAGTTTAGCGGGGGGGACCTATGGCTACACCTTC
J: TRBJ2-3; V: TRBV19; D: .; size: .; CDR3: CASSIGGSFPTDTQYF; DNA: TGTGCCAGTAGTATTGGGGGCTCCTTTCCCACAGATACGCAGTATTTT
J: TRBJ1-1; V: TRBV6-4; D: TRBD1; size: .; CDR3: CASSQDRGNTEAFF; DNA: TGTGCCAGCAGCCAGGACAGGGGGAACACTGAAGCTTTCTTT
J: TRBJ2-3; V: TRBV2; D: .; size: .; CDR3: CASSDQGVGDTQYF; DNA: TGTGCCAGCAGTGACCAAGGGGTGGGAGATACGCAGTATTTT
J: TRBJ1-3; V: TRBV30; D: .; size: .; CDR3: CAWSQGFSGNTIYF; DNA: TGTGCCTGGAGCCAGGGGTTCTCTGGAAACACCATATATTTT
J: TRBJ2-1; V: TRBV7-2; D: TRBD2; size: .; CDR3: CASSLERGAHEQFF; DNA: TGTGCCAGCAGCTTAGAGCGGGGGGCCCATGAGCAGTTCTTC
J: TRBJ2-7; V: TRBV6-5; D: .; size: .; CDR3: CASSYSLLQGAYEQYF; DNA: TGTGCCAGCAGTTACTCGTTATTACAGGGTGCCTACGAGCAGTACTTC
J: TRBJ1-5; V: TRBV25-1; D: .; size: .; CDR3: CASSEAGRDNQPQHF; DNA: TGTGCCAGCAGTGAGGCAGGTCGCGACAATCAGCCCCAGCATTTT
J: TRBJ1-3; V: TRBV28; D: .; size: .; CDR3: CASSSLGEGSGNTIYF; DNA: TGTGCCAGCAGTTCCTTGGGCGAGGGATCTGGAAACACCATATATTTT
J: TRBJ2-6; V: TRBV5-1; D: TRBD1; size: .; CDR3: CASSTNTGVAGANVLTF; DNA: TGCGCCAGCAGCACAAACACAGGGGTGGCTGGGGCCAACGTCCTGACTTTC
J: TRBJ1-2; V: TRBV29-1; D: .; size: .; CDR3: CSSWGGHGYTF; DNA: TGCAGCTCCTGGGGGGGGCATGGCTACACCTTC
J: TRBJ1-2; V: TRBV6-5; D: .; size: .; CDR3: CASSQGTYGYTF; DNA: TGTGCCAGCAGTCAGGGGACCTATGGCTACACCTTC
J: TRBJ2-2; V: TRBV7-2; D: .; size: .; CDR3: CASSFSQTNSGELFF; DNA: TGTGCCAGCAGCTTCTCCCAGACTAACAGCGGGGAGCTGTTTTTT
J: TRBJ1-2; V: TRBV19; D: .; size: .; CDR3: CASISQGRRNGYTF; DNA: TGTGCCAGTATATCCCAGGGGAGAAGGAATGGCTACACCTTC
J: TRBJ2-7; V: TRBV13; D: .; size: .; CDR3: CASSPSPGLSEQYF; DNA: TGTGCCAGCAGCCCCTCACCCGGACTAAGCGAGCAGTACTTC
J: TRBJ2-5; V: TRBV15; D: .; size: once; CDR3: CATSRDSTAREETQYF; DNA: TGTGCCACCAGCAGAGATTCGACAGCCCGTGAAGAGACCCAGTACTTC
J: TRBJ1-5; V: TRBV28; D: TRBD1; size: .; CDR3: CASSFQGARNQPQHF; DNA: TGTGCCAGCAGTTTTCAGGGGGCACGGAATCAGCCCCAGCATTTT
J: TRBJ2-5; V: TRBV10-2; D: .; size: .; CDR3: CASSVLGVQETQYF; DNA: TGCGCCAGCAGCGTCCTGGGAGTTCAAGAGACCCAGTACTTC
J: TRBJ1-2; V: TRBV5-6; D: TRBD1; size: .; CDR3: CASSPDRGGNYGYTF; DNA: TGTGCCAGCAGCCCAGACAGGGGCGGTAACTATGGCTACACCTTC
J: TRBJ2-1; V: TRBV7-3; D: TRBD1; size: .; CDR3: CASSLQGEGSEQFF; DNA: TGTGCCAGCAGCTTACAGGGGGAAGGGTCTGAGCAGTTCTTC
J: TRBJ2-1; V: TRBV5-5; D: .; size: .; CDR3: CASSLEGWRGPYDEQFF; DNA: TGTGCCAGCAGCTTGGAGGGTTGGCGGGGGCCCTACGATGAGCAGTTCTTC